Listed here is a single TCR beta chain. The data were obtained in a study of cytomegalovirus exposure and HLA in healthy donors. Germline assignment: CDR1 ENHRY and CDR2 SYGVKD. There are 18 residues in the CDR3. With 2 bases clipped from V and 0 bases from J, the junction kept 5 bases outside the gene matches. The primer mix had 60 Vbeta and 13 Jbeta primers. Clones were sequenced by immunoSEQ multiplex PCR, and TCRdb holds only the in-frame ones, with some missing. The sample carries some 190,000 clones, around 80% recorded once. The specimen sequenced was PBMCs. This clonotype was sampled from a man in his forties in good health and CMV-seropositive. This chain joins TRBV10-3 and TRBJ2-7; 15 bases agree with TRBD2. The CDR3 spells CAISERGTSGRHSYEQYF. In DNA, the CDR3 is TGTGCCATCAGTGAGAGAGGGACTAGCGGGAGGCACTCCTACGAGCAGTACTTC.